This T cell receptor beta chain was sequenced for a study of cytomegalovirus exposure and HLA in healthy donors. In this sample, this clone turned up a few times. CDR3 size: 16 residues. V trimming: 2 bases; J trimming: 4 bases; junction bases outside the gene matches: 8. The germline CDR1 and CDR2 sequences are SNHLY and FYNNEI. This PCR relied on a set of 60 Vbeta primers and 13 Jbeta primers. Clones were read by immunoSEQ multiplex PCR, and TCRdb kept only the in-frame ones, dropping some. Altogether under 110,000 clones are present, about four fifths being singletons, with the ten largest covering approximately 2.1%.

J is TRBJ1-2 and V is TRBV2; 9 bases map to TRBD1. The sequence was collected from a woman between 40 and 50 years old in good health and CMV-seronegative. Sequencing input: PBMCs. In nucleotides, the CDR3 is TGTGCCAGCAGTGAACATGGGACAGGGTCTGTCTATGGCTACACCTTC. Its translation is CASSEHGTGSVYGYTF.